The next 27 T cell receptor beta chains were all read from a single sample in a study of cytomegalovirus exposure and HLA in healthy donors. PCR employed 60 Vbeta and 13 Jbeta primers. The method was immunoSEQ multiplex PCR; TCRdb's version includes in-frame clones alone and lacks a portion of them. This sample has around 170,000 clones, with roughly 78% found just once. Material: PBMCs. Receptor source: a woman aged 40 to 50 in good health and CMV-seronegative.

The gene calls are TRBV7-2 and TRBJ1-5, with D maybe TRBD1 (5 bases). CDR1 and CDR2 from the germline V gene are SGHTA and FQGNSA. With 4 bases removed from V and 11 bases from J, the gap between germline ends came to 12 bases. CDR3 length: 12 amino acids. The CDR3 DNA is TGTGCCAGCAGCTCAGACAGAGTTTCCCAGCATTTT. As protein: CASSSDRVSQHF.

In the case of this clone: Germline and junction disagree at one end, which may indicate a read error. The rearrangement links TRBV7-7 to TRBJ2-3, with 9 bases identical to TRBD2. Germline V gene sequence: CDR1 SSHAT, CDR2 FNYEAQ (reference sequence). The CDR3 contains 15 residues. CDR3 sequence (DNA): TGTGCTAGCAGCTTCATAGCGGGAGCGGTAGATACGCAGTATTTT. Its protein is CASSFIAGAVDTQYF.

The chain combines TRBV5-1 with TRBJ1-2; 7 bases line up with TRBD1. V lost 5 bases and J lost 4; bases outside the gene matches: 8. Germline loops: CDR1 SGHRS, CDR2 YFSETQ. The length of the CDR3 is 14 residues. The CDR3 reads CASRPGQNIYGYTF. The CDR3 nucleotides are TGCGCCAGCAGGCCGGGACAGAACATCTATGGCTACACCTTC.

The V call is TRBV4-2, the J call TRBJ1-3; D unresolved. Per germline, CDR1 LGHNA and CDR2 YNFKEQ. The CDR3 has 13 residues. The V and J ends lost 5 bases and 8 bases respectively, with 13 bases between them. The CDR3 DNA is TGTGCCAGCAGCGATCCCGATGAGGACACCATATATTTT. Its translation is CASSDPDEDTIYF.

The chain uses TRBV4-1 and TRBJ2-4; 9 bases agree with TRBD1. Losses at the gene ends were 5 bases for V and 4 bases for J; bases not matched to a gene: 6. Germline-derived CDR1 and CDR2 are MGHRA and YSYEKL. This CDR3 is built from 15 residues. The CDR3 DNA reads TGCGCCAGCAGCTTGCCGGGACAGGGTAAAAACATTCAGTACTTC. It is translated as CASSLPGQGKNIQYF.

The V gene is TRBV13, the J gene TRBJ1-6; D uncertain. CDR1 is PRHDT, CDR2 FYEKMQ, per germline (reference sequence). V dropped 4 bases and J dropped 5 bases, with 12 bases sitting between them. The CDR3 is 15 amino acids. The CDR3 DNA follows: TGTGCCAGCAGCTACACCCGGGATAATAATTCACCCCTCCACTTT. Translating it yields CASSYTRDNNSPLHF.

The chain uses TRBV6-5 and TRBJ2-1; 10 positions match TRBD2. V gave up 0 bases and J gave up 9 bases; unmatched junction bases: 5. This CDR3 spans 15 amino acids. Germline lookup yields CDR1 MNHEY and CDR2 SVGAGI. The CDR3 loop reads CASSYSSGRVVEQFF. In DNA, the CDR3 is TGTGCCAGCAGTTACTCCAGCGGGAGGGTTGTTGAGCAGTTCTTC.

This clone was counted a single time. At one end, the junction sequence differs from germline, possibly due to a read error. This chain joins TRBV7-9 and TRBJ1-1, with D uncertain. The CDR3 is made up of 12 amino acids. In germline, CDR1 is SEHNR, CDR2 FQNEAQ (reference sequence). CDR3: CSSSLDAVLAFF. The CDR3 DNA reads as TGTTCCAGCAGCTTAGATGCGGTTTTAGCTTTCTTT.

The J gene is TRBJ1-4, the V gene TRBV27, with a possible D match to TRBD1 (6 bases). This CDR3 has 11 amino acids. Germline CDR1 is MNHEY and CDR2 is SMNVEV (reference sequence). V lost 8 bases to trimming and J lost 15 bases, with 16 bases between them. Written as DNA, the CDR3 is TGTGCCAGCGCCGGTTTGGGACATATGTTTTTT. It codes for CASAGLGHMFF.

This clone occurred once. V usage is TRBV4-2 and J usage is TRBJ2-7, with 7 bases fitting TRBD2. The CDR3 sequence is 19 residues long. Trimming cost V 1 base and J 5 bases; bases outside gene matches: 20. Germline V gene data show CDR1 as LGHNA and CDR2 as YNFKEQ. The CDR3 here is CASSQVSLGAAGRNNEQYF. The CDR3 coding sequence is TGTGCCAGCAGCCAAGTGAGCTTGGGAGCAGCGGGGCGGAACAACGAGCAGTACTTC.

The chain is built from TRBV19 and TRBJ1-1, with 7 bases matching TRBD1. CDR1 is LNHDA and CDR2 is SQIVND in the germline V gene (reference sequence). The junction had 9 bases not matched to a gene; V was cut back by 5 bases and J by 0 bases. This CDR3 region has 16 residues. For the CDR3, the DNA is TGTGCCAGTAGTCCCCATCGACAGGGCATGAACACTGAAGCTTTCTTT. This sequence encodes CASSPHRQGMNTEAFF.

This CDR3 reads CASRGGLADSYEQYF. CDR3 nucleotides: TGCGCCAGCAGGGGCGGACTAGCGGACTCCTACGAGCAGTACTTC. This sequence joins TRBV4-1 and TRBJ2-5; 10 bases line up with TRBD2. The J call is uncertain, as TRBJ2-7 better fits the DNA end. Germline V lookup: CDR1 MGHRA, CDR2 YSYEKL. The CDR3 covers 15 residues.

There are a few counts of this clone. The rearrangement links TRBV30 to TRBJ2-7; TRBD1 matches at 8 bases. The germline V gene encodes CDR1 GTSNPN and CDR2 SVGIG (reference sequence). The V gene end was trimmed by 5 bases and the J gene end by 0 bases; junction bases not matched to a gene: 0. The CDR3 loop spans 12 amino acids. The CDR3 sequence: CAWGTGSYEQYF. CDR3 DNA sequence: TGTGCCTGGGGGACAGGCTCCTACGAGCAGTACTTC.

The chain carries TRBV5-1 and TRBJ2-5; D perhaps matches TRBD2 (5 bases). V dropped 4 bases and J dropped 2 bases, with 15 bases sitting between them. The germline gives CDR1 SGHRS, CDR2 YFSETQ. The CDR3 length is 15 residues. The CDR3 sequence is CASSGGGSAQETQYF. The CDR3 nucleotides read TGCGCCAGCAGCGGCGGAGGTTCAGCTCAAGAGACCCAGTACTTC.

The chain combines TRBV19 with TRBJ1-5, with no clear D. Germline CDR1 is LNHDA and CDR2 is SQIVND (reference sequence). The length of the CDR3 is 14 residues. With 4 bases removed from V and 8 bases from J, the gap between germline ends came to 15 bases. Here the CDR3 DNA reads TGTGCCAGTAGTACAACTAAGGCCCTCAAGCCCCAGCATTTT. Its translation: CASSTTKALKPQHF.

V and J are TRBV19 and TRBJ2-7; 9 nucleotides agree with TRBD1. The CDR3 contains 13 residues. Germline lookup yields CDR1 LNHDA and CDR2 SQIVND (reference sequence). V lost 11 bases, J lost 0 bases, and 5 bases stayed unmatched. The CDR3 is CASRDRASYEQYF. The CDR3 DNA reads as TGTGCCTCTCGGGACAGGGCCTCCTACGAGCAGTACTTC.

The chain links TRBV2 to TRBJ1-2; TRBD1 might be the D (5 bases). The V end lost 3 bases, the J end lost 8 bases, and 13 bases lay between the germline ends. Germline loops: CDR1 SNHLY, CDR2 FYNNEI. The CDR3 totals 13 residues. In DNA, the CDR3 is TGTGCCAGCAGTGATGGCGCAGGGCAGGGCTACACCTTC. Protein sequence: CASSDGAGQGYTF.

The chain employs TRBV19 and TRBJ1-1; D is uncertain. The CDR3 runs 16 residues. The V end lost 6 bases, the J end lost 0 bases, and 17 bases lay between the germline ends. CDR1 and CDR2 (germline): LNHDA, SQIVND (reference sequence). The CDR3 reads CASSPKLVGMNTEAFF. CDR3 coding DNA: TGTGCCAGTAGCCCCAAACTCGTCGGGATGAACACTGAAGCTTTCTTT.

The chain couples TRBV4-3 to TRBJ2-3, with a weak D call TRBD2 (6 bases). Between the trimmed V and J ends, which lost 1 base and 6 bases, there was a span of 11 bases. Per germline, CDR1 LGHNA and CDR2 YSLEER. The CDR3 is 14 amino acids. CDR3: CASSQGLATDTQYF. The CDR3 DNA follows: TGCGCCAGCAGCCAAGGTCTAGCGACTGATACGCAGTATTTT.

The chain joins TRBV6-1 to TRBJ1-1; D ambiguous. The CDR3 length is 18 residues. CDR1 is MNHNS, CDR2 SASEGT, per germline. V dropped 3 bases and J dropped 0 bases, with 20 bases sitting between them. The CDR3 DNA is TGTGCCAGCAGTGATCTTCGGCGGGATGGCAGAGTGAACACTGAAGCTTTCTTT. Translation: CASSDLRRDGRVNTEAFF.

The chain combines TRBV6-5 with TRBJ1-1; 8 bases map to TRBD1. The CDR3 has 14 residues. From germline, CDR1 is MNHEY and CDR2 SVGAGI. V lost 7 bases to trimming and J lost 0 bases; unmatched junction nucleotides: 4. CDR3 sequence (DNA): TGTGCCAGCACCGGACAGGGATTGAACACTGAAGCTTTCTTT. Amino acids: CASTGQGLNTEAFF.

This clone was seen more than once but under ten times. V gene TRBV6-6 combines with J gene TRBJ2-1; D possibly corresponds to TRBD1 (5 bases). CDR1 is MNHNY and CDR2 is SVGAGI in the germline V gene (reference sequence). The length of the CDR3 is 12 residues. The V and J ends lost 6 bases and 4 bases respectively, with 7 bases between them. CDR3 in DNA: TGTGCCAGCAGACGACAGTACAATGAGCAGTTCTTC. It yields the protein CASRRQYNEQFF.

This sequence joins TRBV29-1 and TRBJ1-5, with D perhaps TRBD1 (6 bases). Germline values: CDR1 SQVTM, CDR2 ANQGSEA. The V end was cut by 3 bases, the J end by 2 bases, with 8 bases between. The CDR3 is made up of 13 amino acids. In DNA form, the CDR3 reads TGCAGCGTTGATTCAGGGGGCAATCAGCCCCAGCATTTT. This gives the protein CSVDSGGNQPQHF.

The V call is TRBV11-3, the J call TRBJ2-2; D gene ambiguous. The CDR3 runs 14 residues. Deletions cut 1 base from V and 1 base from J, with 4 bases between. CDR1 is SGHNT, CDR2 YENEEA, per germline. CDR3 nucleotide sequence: TGTGCCAGCAGCTTAGCTAGGAACACCGGGGAGCTGTTTTTT. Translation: CASSLARNTGELFF.

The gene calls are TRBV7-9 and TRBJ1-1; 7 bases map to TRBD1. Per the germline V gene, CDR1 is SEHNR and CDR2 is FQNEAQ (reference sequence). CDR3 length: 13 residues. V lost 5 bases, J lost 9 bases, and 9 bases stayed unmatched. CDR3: CASSPLLTGQAFF. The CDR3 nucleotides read TGTGCCAGCAGCCCCCTGTTGACAGGGCAAGCTTTCTTT.

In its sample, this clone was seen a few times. CDR3 in DNA: TGTGCCAGCAGCCAAGATCTAGGTGGGACAGGGGACAATGAGCAGTTCTTC. Translation: CASSQDLGGTGDNEQFF. J is TRBJ2-1 and V is TRBV4-2; 10 bases match TRBD1. J lost 5 bases, V lost 0 bases, and 7 bases had no gene match. CDR3 length: 17 residues. Looked up from germline, CDR1 is LGHNA and CDR2 is YNFKEQ.

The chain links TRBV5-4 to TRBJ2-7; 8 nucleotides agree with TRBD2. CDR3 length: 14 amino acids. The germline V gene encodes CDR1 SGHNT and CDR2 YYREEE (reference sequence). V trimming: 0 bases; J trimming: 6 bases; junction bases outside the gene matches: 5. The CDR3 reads CASSLGLAGREQYF. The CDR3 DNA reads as TGTGCCAGCAGCTTGGGGCTAGCGGGCCGCGAGCAGTACTTC.